This T cell receptor beta chain was sequenced for a study of blood T cell repertoires in COVID-19. Turning to the study itself: Acute-phase and convalescent COVID-19 samples originated in the United States, Italy and Spain.

Germline V gene sequence: CDR1 MNHEY, CDR2 SVGEGT. CDR3 length: 17 residues. Trimming took off 4 bases at V and 2 bases at J, with 19 bases between the two ends. Generated by immunoSEQ multiplex PCR, the TCRdb table keeps only in-frame clones and is missing some. Here the sample spans about 210,000 clones, roughly 79% being singletons. Which cohort a participant joined came from the clinical history participants gave. This sequence was found in a woman aged 45-65 years with acute COVID-19. Source material: PBMCs or T cells enriched from blood (not recorded which). The rearrangement uses TRBV6-2 or TRBV6-3 and TRBJ2-3; D is possibly TRBD1 (5 bases). The CDR3 region is CASSFVRGSIDTDTQYF. In DNA form, the CDR3 reads TGTGCCAGCAGTTTCGTAAGGGGATCGATAGACACAGATACGCAGTATTTT.